This T cell receptor beta chain is from a study of shared clonotypes between healthy human individuals. About the study: The cohort comprised a couple of women and a few men. Their ages spanned 18 to 49 years. The study's findings and limits: Four donors shared about 5% of their naive CD4 clonotypes. The sole specimen, blood, was sampled, and tissue repertoires likely differ.

Trimming shortened V by 2 bases and J by 6 bases, and 19 bases separated the two germline ends. The CDR3 runs 17 residues. Per the germline V gene, CDR1 is SGHNT and CDR2 is YENEEA. Concerning this clone itself: Its antigen is not known.

Original data processing: Because ImmunoSEQ provided only junction sequences with no quality scores, the filtering differed. Sequenced by immunoSEQ multiplex PCR; TCRdb stores in-frame clones only, minus some. From that table come the V and J calls and clone size; the DNA was used to work out D and trimming. Among over a million clones listed, approximately 72% were seen once. The V and J genes are TRBV11-3 and TRBJ2-2; D is perhaps TRBD1 or TRBD2 (5 bases each). The clonotype comes from a man aged 18 to 30 in good health. Material for sequencing was memory CD4+ T cells sorted from blood. Specified subset: CD45RA-negative fraction. CDR3 region: CASSLYQGTTKPGELFF. The CDR3 coding sequence is TGTGCCAGCAGCTTATACCAAGGGACGACTAAGCCCGGGGAGCTGTTTTTT.